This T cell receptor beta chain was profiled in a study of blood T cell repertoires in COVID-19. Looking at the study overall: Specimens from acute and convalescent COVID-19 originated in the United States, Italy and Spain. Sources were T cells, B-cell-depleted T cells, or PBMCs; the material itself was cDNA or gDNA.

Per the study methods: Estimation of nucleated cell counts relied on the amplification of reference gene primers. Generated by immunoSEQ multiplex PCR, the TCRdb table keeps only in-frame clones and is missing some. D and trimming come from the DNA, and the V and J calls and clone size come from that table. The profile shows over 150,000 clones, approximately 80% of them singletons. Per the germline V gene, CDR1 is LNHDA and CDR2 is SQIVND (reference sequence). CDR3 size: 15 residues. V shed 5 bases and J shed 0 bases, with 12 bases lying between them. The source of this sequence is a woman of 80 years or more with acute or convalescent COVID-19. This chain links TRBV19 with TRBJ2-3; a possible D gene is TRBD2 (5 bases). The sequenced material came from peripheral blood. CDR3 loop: CASSPGDSSTDTQYF. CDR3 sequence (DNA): TGTGCCAGTAGTCCCGGGGATTCTAGCACAGATACGCAGTATTTT. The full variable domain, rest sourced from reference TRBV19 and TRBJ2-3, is DGGITQSPKYLFRKEGQNVTLSCEQNLNHDAMYWYRQDPGQGLRLIYYSQIVNDFQKGDIAEGYSVSREKKESFPLTVTSAQKNPTAFYLCASSPGDSSTDTQYFGPGTRLTVL.